This entry describes one T cell receptor (beta chain). Its target is not known. Sample-barcoded 5' priming and a J-beta primer mix drove a second PCR of 7 to 11 cycles. MiXCR, applied by TCRdb to the 5' RACE reads, yields one record per CDR3 protein. Among around 900,000 distinct CDR3 sequences listed, just over 50% were seen once. The entry originates in a study of blood T cells in healthy people across ages. Overall study findings and caveats: Percentage of naive T cells showed a strong correlation with TCR beta diversity.

Roughly 10 milliliters of peripheral blood were drawn from each donor into EDTA-treated tubes. Isolation of PBMCs gave at least 6.5 million cells per sample. CDR3 length: 13 residues. V dropped 7 bases and J dropped 2 bases, with 9 bases sitting between them. Germline CDR1 reads ENHRY; CDR2 reads SYGVKD. Sequencing used blood. The receptor comes from a woman aged 60 to 75 in good health. The chain has TRBV10-3 and TRBJ2-1; maybe TRBD2 (6 bases). The CDR3 DNA reads as TGTGCCATCATGGGACTCACCTACAATGAGCAGTTCTTC. Protein sequence: CAIMGLTYNEQFF.